This is a list of T cell receptor beta chains from one sample in a study of blood T cell repertoires in COVID-19. Method: immunoSEQ multiplex PCR; TCRdb's copy keeps in-frame clones and lacks some. The sample records tens of thousands of clones, approximately 85% being singletons. Sequenced: peripheral blood. The source is a woman of 80 years or more with active or convalescent COVID-19. CDR3s include the opening cysteine and the closing phenylalanine or tryptophan. D genes are given only for firm matches. Where a row states a size, it is once, few, many or the class of an expanded clone; other rows omit it.

J gene	clone size	D gene	V gene	CDR3 DNA	CDR3 protein
TRBJ2-5	-	TRBD2	TRBV9	TGTGCCAGCAGCGTAGGAAGGCTAGCGGGAGTTTCGGAGACCCAGTACTTC	CASSVGRLAGVSETQYF
TRBJ2-7	-	TRBD1	TRBV28	TGTGCCAGCAGTTCATGGACCCCCCAGGGGGTAGAGCAGTACTTC	CASSSWTPQGVEQYF
TRBJ2-7	-	TRBD2	TRBV7-9	TGTGCCAGCAGTAACTACCAGGGACTAGCCTTAAAGCAGTACTTC	CASSNYQGLALKQYF
TRBJ2-7	few	TRBD2	TRBV14	TGTGCCAGCAGCTCCCCGGGGGGGCTCAACGAGCAGTACTTC	CASSSPGGLNEQYF
TRBJ2-1	-	-	TRBV19	TGTGCCAGTACCCCCGGACGTGGAGGCTACAATGAGCAGTTCTTC	CASTPGRGGYNEQFF
TRBJ2-7	-	-	TRBV14	TGTGCCAGCAGCCAGGACTTACAAGCCTACGAGCAGTACTTC	CASSQDLQAYEQYF
TRBJ2-2	-	-	TRBV24-1	TGTGCCACCAGTGTGGAGGGCACCGGGGAGCTGTTTTTT	CATSVEGTGELFF
TRBJ1-6	-	TRBD1	TRBV5-1	TGCGCCAGCAGCATGATCCCGGGACAGTATAATTCACCCCTCCACTTT	CASSMIPGQYNSPLHF
TRBJ1-1	-	TRBD1	TRBV28	TGTGCCAGCAGACGCTGGGACAGGCAGAACACTGAAGCTTTCTTT	CASRRWDRQNTEAFF
TRBJ1-2	once	TRBD1	TRBV6-2/TRBV6-3	TGTGCCAGCAGTTCCAACCGGGACAGGGGTAACGGCTACACCTTC	CASSSNRDRGNGYTF
TRBJ2-7	few	TRBD1	TRBV7-6	TGTGCCAGCAGCTCAACCGGGACAGGGGCCACGCAGTACTTC	CASSSTGTGATQYF
TRBJ2-3	-	-	TRBV18	TGTGCCAGCTCACCACTAGGAATAGGGGTCGCAGATACGCAGTATTTT	CASSPLGIGVADTQYF
TRBJ2-1	-	TRBD2	TRBV19	TGTGCCAGTAGTACCGGGACTAGCGGGAGGAATGAGCAGTTCTTC	CASSTGTSGRNEQFF
TRBJ2-7	few	TRBD2	TRBV9	TGTGCCAGCAGCGTTTCTCCCGGGAGGGCCGACGAGCAGTACTTC	CASSVSPGRADEQYF
TRBJ1-5	once	TRBD1	TRBV10-2	TGCGCCAGCAGTGAAACAGGGGGTCAGCCCCAGCATTTT	CASSETGGQPQHF
TRBJ2-3	-	-	TRBV18	TGTGCCAGCACGCGGGACAGCTCCACAGATACGCAGTATTTT	CASTRDSSTDTQYF
TRBJ2-7	-	TRBD2	TRBV7-2	TGTGCCAGCAGCTTAGCAGGGACTAGCGTCTTCCACGAGCAGTACTTC	CASSLAGTSVFHEQYF
TRBJ1-5	-	TRBD1	TRBV12-5	TGTGCTAGTGGGTCAGGGGGTTCATTCTATAGCAATCAGCCCCAGCATTTT	CASGSGGSFYSNQPQHF
TRBJ1-2	-	TRBD1	TRBV10-3	TGTGCCATCAGTGTTTCACAGGGGGCCAACTATGGCTACACCTTC	CAISVSQGANYGYTF
TRBJ1-6	-	-	TRBV6-5	TGTGCCAGCAGCGGCAAGCAGGGTGTTAATTCACCCCTCCACTTT	CASSGKQGVNSPLHF